This T cell receptor (beta chain) emerged from a study of CD8+CD57+ T cells in acquired aplastic anemia. Per the germline V gene, CDR1 is SGHVS and CDR2 is FQNEAQ. This CDR3 has 15 residues. V was trimmed by 9 bases and J by 3 bases, leaving 18 bases between them. Genomic DNA provided the template from which TCR beta VDJ and CDR3 profiles were obtained. Via MiXCR, TCRdb re-called the reads, giving one row per CDR3 protein. Of 220,000 or so distinct CDR3 sequences in the sample, approximately 60% were seen once. Sequencing was done on patients that had shown CD8+CD57+ cell expansion by flow cytometry. No therapy had been given to the patients at the time of blood sampling.

Material: sorted CD4+, CD8+, or CD8+CD57+ T cells (not recorded which) from PBMCs. V and J are TRBV7-8 and TRBJ1-5; tentative D call: TRBD1 (6 bases). The clonotype comes from a human donor with aplastic anemia. The CDR3 sequence: CASSITGSPNQPQHF. Written as DNA, the CDR3 is TGTGCCAGTAGCATAACAGGGTCCCCCAATCAGCCCCAGCATTTT.